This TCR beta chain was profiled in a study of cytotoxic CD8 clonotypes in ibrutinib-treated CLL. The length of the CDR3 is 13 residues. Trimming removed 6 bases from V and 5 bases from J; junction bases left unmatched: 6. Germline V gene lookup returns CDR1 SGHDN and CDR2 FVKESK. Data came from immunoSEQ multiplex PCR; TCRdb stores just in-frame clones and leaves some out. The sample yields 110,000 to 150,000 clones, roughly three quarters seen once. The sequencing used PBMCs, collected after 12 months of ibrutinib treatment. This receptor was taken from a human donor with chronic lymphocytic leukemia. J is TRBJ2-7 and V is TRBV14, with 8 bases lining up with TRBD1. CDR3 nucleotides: TGTGCCAGCAGTCGGGACAGGCGGGACGAGCAGTACTTC. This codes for CASSRDRRDEQYF.